The 5 T cell receptor beta chains given below trace back to one sample, sequenced in a study of CD8 T cells in Susac syndrome. An input of about 0.5 to 1 ug of RNA was subjected to reverse transcription using random hexamers. One entry per CDR3 protein results from TCRdb running MiXCR on the immunoSEQ multiplex PCR reads. This sample has tens of thousands of distinct CDR3 sequences, with about 94% found just once. Sample: CD8+ T cells from PBMCs. The receptors stem from a human donor with Susac syndrome.

The V and J genes are TRBV30 and TRBJ2-2; D unclear. Germline loops: CDR1 GTSNPN, CDR2 SVGIG (reference sequence). V lost 0 bases, J lost 7 bases, and 3 bases lay in between. The CDR3 totals 11 residues. The CDR3: CAWSVGGELFF. The DNA of the CDR3 is TGTGCCTGGAGTGTGGGCGGGGAGCTGTTTTTT.

The chain links TRBV5-8 to TRBJ1-2; D not certain. The germline V gene has CDR1 SGHTS and CDR2 YDEGEE. V dropped 4 bases and J dropped 2 bases, with 12 bases sitting between them. CDR3 length: 14 residues. CDR3 in amino acids: CASSPPVGNYGYTF. CDR3 bases: TGTGCCAGCAGCCCCCCGGTCGGGAACTATGGCTACACCTTC.

V usage is TRBV7-2 and J usage is TRBJ1-1; D gene uncertain. Germline lookup yields CDR1 SGHTA and CDR2 FQGNSA. V was shortened by 1 base and J by 4 bases, with 4 bases between the two germline ends. This CDR3 spans 12 amino acids. The CDR3 spells CASSLGFTEAFF. CDR3 DNA sequence: TGTGCCAGCAGCTTAGGATTCACTGAAGCTTTCTTT.

This chain uses TRBV4-3 with TRBJ2-5; D possibly corresponds to TRBD2 (6 bases). The germline V gene has CDR1 LGHNA and CDR2 YSLEER. Trimming shortened V by 1 base and J by 6 bases, and 12 bases separated the two germline ends. This CDR3 comprises 14 residues. CDR3 in DNA: TGCGCCAGCAGCCAAGCCCCGGGGGTCAAGACCCAGTACTTC. Encoded protein: CASSQAPGVKTQYF.

The chain links TRBV2 to TRBJ1-6; D uncertain. Germline loops: CDR1 SNHLY, CDR2 FYNNEI. The length of the CDR3 is 14 residues. The V and J ends lost 8 bases and 10 bases respectively, with 18 bases between them. CDR3 sequence: CASGERTARSPLHF. In nucleotides, the CDR3 is TGTGCCAGCGGAGAGAGGACGGCCCGATCACCCCTCCACTTT.